The 21 T cell receptor beta chains below come from one sample, sequenced in a study of human T cells and chemical hapten exposure. MiXCR, run by TCRdb on the RACE reads, gives a single entry per CDR3 protein. The table shows 210,000 or so distinct CDR3 sequences, with roughly a quarter occurring only once. Time point indicated: patch test 3, about 24 weeks after DPC sensitization. Sample treatment: therapeutic diphenylcyclopropenone sensitization with weekly scalp DPC. The starting material was whole blood, obtained in connection with sensitization to the hapten diphenylcyclopropenone (DPC). These receptors were collected from a woman in her forties with alopecia areata. Some clones in this sample may be carry-over from other donors' samples.

The V call is TRBV6-5, the J call TRBJ1-2, with 7 positions matching TRBD1. V shed 4 bases, J shed 7 bases, and the junction held 6 bases outside the gene matches. This CDR3 region has 13 residues. The germline V gene encodes CDR1 MNHEY and CDR2 SVGAGI. The CDR3 is CASSLTGVAGYTF. The DNA of the CDR3 is TGTGCCAGCAGTTTAACAGGGGTGGCTGGCTACACCTTC.

The chain carries TRBV20-1 and TRBJ2-7; 8 bases align to TRBD1. V was pared by 1 base and J by 3 bases, with 5 bases of the junction left unmatched. From germline, CDR1 is DFQATT and CDR2 SNEGSKA (reference sequence). The CDR3 loop spans 14 amino acids. CDR3 DNA sequence: TGCAGTGCTAGAGTACAGGGGGAATACTACGAGCAGTACTTC. Protein: CSARVQGEYYEQYF.

The CDR3 DNA reads TGTGCCAGCAGCCGGAGAGCCCCGTCTAGCGGGTCGGAGACCCAGTACTTC. Translating it yields CASSRRAPSSGSETQYF. The chain has TRBV6-2 or TRBV6-3 and TRBJ2-5, with 8 positions matching TRBD2. Losses at the gene ends were 6 bases for V and 5 bases for J; bases not matched to a gene: 17. This CDR3 spans 17 amino acids. Germline V gene data show CDR1 as MNHEY and CDR2 as SVGEGT.

V and J are TRBV9 and TRBJ2-7; 7 bases agree with TRBD1. Trimming at V came to 3 bases and at J to 2 bases, leaving 5 bases not matched to a gene. CDR1 SGDLS and CDR2 YYNGEE come from the germline V gene. The CDR3 totals 14 residues. The CDR3 region has the DNA TGTGCCAGCAGCGGACAGGGAATCCCCTACGAGCAGTACTTC. Encoded protein: CASSGQGIPYEQYF. Full variable domain (outside the CDR3, taken from reference TRBV9 and TRBJ2-7): DSGVTQTPKHLITATGQRVTLRCSPRSGDLSVYWYQQSLDQGLQFLIQYYNGEERAKGNILERFSAQQFPDLHSELNLSSLELGDSALYFCASSGQGIPYEQYFGPGTRLTVT.

CDR3 in amino acids: CASSWGRAIEQDTQYF. The CDR3 region has the DNA TGTGCCAGCAGTTGGGGCCGAGCTATTGAGCAAGATACGCAGTATTTT. The V call is TRBV12-3 or TRBV12-4, the J call TRBJ2-3; weak D call: TRBD1 (5 bases). Trimming took 4 bases from V and 5 from J, leaving 19 bases between them. The CDR3 has 16 amino acids.

This clonotype was detected only a few times. The CDR3 region has the DNA TGTGCCAGCAGTGCACAGGGGGGGGGCGAGCAGTACTTC. It is translated as CASSAQGGGEQYF. This sequence joins TRBV28 and TRBJ2-7, with TRBD1 as a possible D gene (8 bases). CDR1 and CDR2 from the germline V gene are MDHEN and SYDVKM. The V end lost 5 bases, the J end lost 6 bases, and 14 bases lay between the germline ends. This CDR3 has 13 amino acids. Variable domain in full (rest from reference TRBV28 and TRBJ2-7): DVKVTQSSRYLVKRTGEKVFLECVQDMDHENMFWYRQDPGLGLRLIYFSYDVKMKEKGDIPEGYSVSREKKERFSLILESASTNQTSMYLCASSAQGGGEQYFGPGTRLTVT.

The chain joins TRBV5-1 to TRBJ1-3; 8 nucleotides line up with TRBD1. The CDR3 covers 16 residues. V was pared by 4 bases and J by 6 bases, with 12 bases of the junction left unmatched. Germline CDR1 is SGHRS and CDR2 is YFSETQ. CDR3 DNA sequence: TGCGCCAGCAGCGTTAACCCAGGGGGCACCGCAAACACCATATATTTT. Protein: CASSVNPGGTANTIYF. Using reference TRBV5-1 and TRBJ1-3 for the parts outside the CDR3, the full variable domain is KAGVTQTPRYLIKTRGQQVTLSCSPISGHRSVSWYQQTPGQGLQFLFEYFSETQRNKGNFPGRFSGRQFSNSRSEMNVSTLELGDSALYLCASSVNPGGTANTIYFGEGSWLTVV.

This rearrangement joins TRBV11-3 to TRBJ2-7, with 9 bases fitting TRBD1. The trim removed 5 bases at V and 2 bases at J, leaving 13 bases unmatched. Germline lookup yields CDR1 SGHNT and CDR2 YENEEA. The CDR3 spans 17 residues. The CDR3 coding sequence is TGTGCCAGCAGCCAGGGGGACAGGGCTGATAGAGCCTACGAGCAGTACTTC. Translation: CASSQGDRADRAYEQYF.

This clonotype was observed a handful of times. The chain employs TRBV7-2 and TRBJ1-4; the D is unclear. Germline CDR1 and CDR2: SGHTA and FQGNSA. The CDR3 length is 13 residues. V was trimmed by 7 bases and J by 3 bases, leaving 9 bases between them. CDR3 DNA sequence: TGTGCCAGCACCCTGGGTTCTAATGAAAAACTGTTTTTT. It is translated as CASTLGSNEKLFF.

In this sample, this clonotype turned up a few times. The rearrangement links TRBV7-9 to TRBJ2-1; the match to TRBD1 covers 11 bases. This CDR3 contains 14 residues. The ends lost 6 bases at V and 10 bases at J; junction bases unmatched: 8. Germline V CDR1 and CDR2: SEHNR, FQNEAQ (reference sequence). Here the CDR3 DNA reads TGTGCCAGCAGTTCGCGGACAGGGGGCGAGGAGCAGTTCTTC. Translated: CASSSRTGGEEQFF.

The gene calls are TRBV9 and TRBJ2-2; a weak D match, TRBD1 (6 bases). V was cut by 2 bases and J by 0 bases, with 11 bases left in between. Germline CDR1 SGDLS, CDR2 YYNGEE. The CDR3 covers 16 residues. The CDR3 region is CASSVRTATNTGELFF. The CDR3 nucleotides are TGTGCCAGCAGCGTCCGGACAGCTACGAACACCGGGGAGCTGTTTTTT.

This clonotype was seen a handful of times. This sequence joins TRBV29-1 and TRBJ2-7, with D possibly being TRBD1 (7 bases). The V and J ends lost 4 bases and 1 base respectively, with 17 bases between them. CDR1 and CDR2 from the germline V gene are SQVTM and ANQGSEA. The CDR3 has 15 residues. CDR3 nucleotide sequence: TGCAGCGTTGTAGGAGGGGACAGTTTATCCTACGAGCAGTACTTC. It translates to CSVVGGDSLSYEQYF.

This chain connects TRBV28 to TRBJ2-3; 7 bases agree with TRBD2. Germline loops: CDR1 MDHEN, CDR2 SYDVKM. The CDR3 has 15 residues. The ends lost 3 bases at V and 6 bases at J; junction bases unmatched: 9. CDR3 sequence reads: CASSFREEPLDTQYF. As DNA, the CDR3 is TGTGCCAGCAGTTTCCGGGAGGAGCCCCTCGATACGCAGTATTTT.

This clonotype was seen a few times. CDR3 sequence reads: CSAADRGNQPQHF. CDR3 nucleotides: TGCAGCGCGGCAGACAGGGGCAATCAGCCCCAGCATTTT. V is TRBV29-1 and J is TRBJ1-5, with 7 bases aligning to TRBD1. The CDR3 is 13 residues long. The V gene end was trimmed by 7 bases and the J gene end by 2 bases; junction bases not matched to a gene: 5. The germline CDR1 and CDR2 sequences are SQVTM and ANQGSEA.

This clonotype was found a few times. The CDR3 nucleotides read TGTGCCAGCAGTTTAAACTTAGACAGGACCACGTCCTACGAGCAGTACTTC. Its protein is CASSLNLDRTTSYEQYF. The rearrangement uses TRBV6-2 or TRBV6-3 and TRBJ2-7, with D possibly matching TRBD1 (6 bases). The V end lost 4 bases, the J end lost 1 base, and 20 bases lay between the germline ends. Per the germline V gene, CDR1 is MNHEY and CDR2 is SVGEGT. This CDR3 contains 17 residues.

V usage is TRBV29-1 and J usage is TRBJ1-2, with no clear D. Germline values: CDR1 SQVTM, CDR2 ANQGSEA. Trimming removed 7 bases at V and 4 bases at J, with 10 bases between. The CDR3 is 11 amino acids. CDR3 coding DNA: TGCAGCGAGACCGACGGCTATGGCTACACCTTC. It encodes CSETDGYGYTF. Full variable domain (missing parts from reference TRBV29-1 and TRBJ1-2): SAVISQKPSRDICQRGTSLTIQCQVDSQVTMMFWYRQQPGQSLTLIATANQGSEATYESGFVIDKFPISRPNLTFSTLTVSNMSPEDSSIYLCSETDGYGYTFGSGTRLTVV.

The chain carries TRBV20-1 and TRBJ1-4, with D unclear. Trimming removed 3 bases at V and 2 bases at J, with 7 bases between. CDR1 and CDR2 (germline): DFQATT, SNEGSKA (reference sequence). The CDR3 has 13 residues. DNA for the CDR3: TGCAGTGCTAGTCGGGGTACTAATGAAAAACTGTTTTTT. Its translation is CSASRGTNEKLFF.

In this sample, this clonotype turned up a few times. The J gene is TRBJ2-1, the V gene TRBV4-1, with a weak D call TRBD2 (6 bases). V lost 4 bases to trimming and J lost 8 bases, with 15 bases between them. The CDR3 is 14 amino acids. From germline, CDR1 is MGHRA and CDR2 YSYEKL. The CDR3 here is CASSPWAGTDEQFF. CDR3 DNA: TGCGCCAGCAGCCCATGGGCGGGGACGGATGAGCAGTTCTTC.

This clonotype was counted between two and nine times. The chain is built from TRBV2 and TRBJ2-6; possible D gene TRBD1, 5 bases. The CDR3 runs 13 residues. Trimming shortened V by 10 bases and J by 2 bases, and 9 bases separated the two germline ends. Germline CDR1 reads SNHLY; CDR2 reads FYNNEI. The chain's CDR3 is CANQGPGANVLTF. The CDR3, as DNA: TGTGCCAACCAGGGCCCTGGGGCCAACGTCCTGACTTTC.

The V and J genes are TRBV4-2 and TRBJ2-3; 12 positions match TRBD2. Per germline, CDR1 LGHNA and CDR2 YNFKEQ. J gave up 4 bases and V 4 bases, and 12 bases lay outside the gene matches. The CDR3 totals 18 residues. The CDR3 sequence is CASSRGKTSGRSPDTQYF. The CDR3 DNA reads as TGTGCCAGCAGCCGAGGGAAGACTAGCGGGAGAAGTCCAGATACGCAGTATTTT.

This clonotype showed up just once. The chain carries TRBV20-1 and TRBJ2-1, with D possibly matching TRBD2 (5 bases). The CDR3 loop spans 13 amino acids. The germline V gene encodes CDR1 DFQATT and CDR2 SNEGSKA (reference sequence). V was pared by 3 bases and J by 6 bases, with 12 bases between. CDR3 sequence (DNA): TGCAGTGCTAGCGGGCTAGCAAGCAATGAGCAGTTCTTC. This gives the protein CSASGLASNEQFF.